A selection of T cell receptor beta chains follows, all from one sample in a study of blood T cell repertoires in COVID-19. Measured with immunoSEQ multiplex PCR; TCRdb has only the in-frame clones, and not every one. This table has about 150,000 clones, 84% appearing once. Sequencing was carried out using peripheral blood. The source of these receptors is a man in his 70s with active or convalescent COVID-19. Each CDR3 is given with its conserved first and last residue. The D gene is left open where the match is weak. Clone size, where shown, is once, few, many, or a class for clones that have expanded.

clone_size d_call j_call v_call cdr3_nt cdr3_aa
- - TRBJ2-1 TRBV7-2 TGTGCCAGCAGGACAGATATGGCTAATGAGCAGTTCTTC CASRTDMANEQFF
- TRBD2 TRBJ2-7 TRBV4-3 TGCGCCAGCAGCCAAGAGGAGGTAGCGGGACACTACGAGCAGTACTTC CASSQEEVAGHYEQYF
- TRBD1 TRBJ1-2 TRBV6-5 TGTGCCAGCAGTTACTCCGGACAGGGCCATGGCTACACCTTC CASSYSGQGHGYTF
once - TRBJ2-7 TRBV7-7 TGTGCTAGCAGCTTTGGCAGGGGGGACGAGCAGTACTTC CASSFGRGDEQYF
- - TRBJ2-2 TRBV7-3 TGTGCCAGCAGCTCATTTAACACCGGGGAGCTGTTTTTT CASSSFNTGELFF
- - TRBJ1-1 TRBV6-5 TGTGCCACCCAAAGGGGGTTGAACACTGAAGCTTTCTTT CATQRGLNTEAFF
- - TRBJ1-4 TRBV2 TGTGCCAGCAGTCGAGCGGGGGATAATGAAAAACTGTTTTTT CASSRAGDNEKLFF
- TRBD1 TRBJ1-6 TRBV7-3 TGTGCCAGCAGCTTTCGCGACAGGGCTTCACCCCTCCACTTT CASSFRDRASPLHF
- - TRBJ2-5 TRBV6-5 TGTGCCAGCAGTTACCGCGGGGTTTACCAAGAGACCCAGTACTTC CASSYRGVYQETQYF
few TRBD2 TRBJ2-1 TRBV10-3 TGTGCCATCAGTGAGAGGACTAGCGGGGGGGCCGAAATTAGTGAGCAGTTCTTC CAISERTSGGAEISEQFF
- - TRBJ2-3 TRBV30 TGTGCCTGGGGACCTCGGGGGGCAGGGAGTATAGATACGCAGTATTTT CAWGPRGAGSIDTQYF
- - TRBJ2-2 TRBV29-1 TGCAGCGTTGAGGCGGGACAGACGAACACCGGGGAGCTGTTTTTT CSVEAGQTNTGELFF
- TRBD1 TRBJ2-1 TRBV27 TGTGCCAGCAGCGGGGGGGACAGGGGGCTTAGCGGGAGTACCTACAATGAGCAGTTCTTC CASSGGDRGLSGSTYNEQFF
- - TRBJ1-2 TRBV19 TGTGCCAGTAGTAGGCCGGGACAAGAAACCAATGGCTACACCTTC CASSRPGQETNGYTF
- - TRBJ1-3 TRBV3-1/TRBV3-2 TGTGCCAGCAGCCAAGAGGAGACCCCCCTTTCTGGAAACACCATATATTTT CASSQEETPLSGNTIYF
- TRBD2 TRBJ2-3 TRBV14 TGTGCCAGCAGCCAAGGAAGGCGGACTAGTCCAGATACGCAGTATTTT CASSQGRRTSPDTQYF